This T cell receptor (beta chain) was retrieved from a study of T cell repertoires in cytomegalovirus infection (dated by TCRdb to the late 2010s). Notes on the research overall: Because public TCR beta signatures pointed to carriage of CMV infection together with the matching HLA type, the HLA type of each donor mattered for the analysis.

To note about this clonotype: Its antigen is not yet known. The sample holds no much larger clone one base away, and base qualities are not on file.

V loses 8 bases, J loses 3 bases, and the germline ends lie 13 bases apart. From the germline V gene, CDR1 is WSHSY and CDR2 is SAAADI. From the cysteine up to the phenylalanine, the CDR3 has a length of 13 residues. CDR3 DNA only is kept here, 39 bases in frame from base 1. Points the paper makes about the study in general: In both this cohort and an independent roughly 330-donor cohort, the cumulative frequency of public TCR beta family members distinguished carriers of CMV infection plus the relevant HLA type. The ex vivo response was dominated by HLA-C-restricted CMV-specific TCR beta clonotypes, which also provided the single most frequent clonotype in two of eight donors.

The instrument given in TCRdb is Illumina HiSeq 1500. In-frame beta chains were kept once TCRdb had trimmed the public reads at Q25 with fastp and called clones with MiXCR. Every distinct CDR3 protein forms one entry, paired with its most common genes and DNA. The sample profile shows hundreds of thousands of distinct CDR3 sequences; 11% of them were found once. The top ten constitute approximately 10% of the sample. This receptor was taken from a human donor in good health (CMV status not recorded). Some clones in this sample may be carry-over from other donors' samples. The chain couples TRBV10-2 to TRBJ2-5, and TRBD1 may be the D gene, going by 5 matching bases. Sequencing was done on a sample of PBMCs. DNA sequence: TGCGCCAGCGGGGCCACAGACAAAGAGACCCAGTACTTC. The translation is CASGATDKETQYF.